A selection of T cell receptor beta chains follows, all from one sample in a study of identical twins. TCRdb analysed the 5' RACE reads with MiXCR anew, one entry per CDR3 protein. The sample holds just under 650,000 distinct CDR3 sequences, roughly 6.6% seen once. The same data also went into a second study, on yellow fever vaccine responses in identical twins.

The sample consisted of PBMCs. The receptors stem from a woman in her late teens or twenties in good health. The CDR3 runs from the conserved cysteine through the conserved F or W. Clone size is stated in some rows and not others, as once, few, many or a class when expanded.

clone size	V gene	J gene	CDR3 protein
-	TRBV2	TRBJ1-6	CASRAPPGSRANSPLHF
-	TRBV6-1	TRBJ2-3	CASTQGVGTDTQYF
few	TRBV28	TRBJ2-1	CASSSMDFSYNEQFF
-	TRBV28	TRBJ1-5	CASDDTRVNQPQHF
few	TRBV4-1	TRBJ2-1	CASSLERGRGQDEQFF
many	TRBV27	TRBJ2-2	CASSLSGRELNTGELFF
-	TRBV29-1	TRBJ2-7	CSVAGLTGSPYEQYF
-	TRBV28	TRBJ2-1	CASSFQRYEQFF
few	TRBV29-1	TRBJ2-7	CSVGTGLSREQYF
many	TRBV29-1	TRBJ2-5	CSVEDTGYQETQYF
many	TRBV12-3/TRBV12-4	TRBJ2-1	CASSLGPSGSYNEQFF
many	TRBV12-3/TRBV12-4	TRBJ2-3	CASTLGSDTQYF
few	TRBV7-9	TRBJ2-3	CASSYPSGGSTDTQYF
few	TRBV10-3	TRBJ1-5	CAISESSRQPQHF
few	TRBV10-3	TRBJ2-2	CAISEAPLSLFF
-	TRBV5-6	TRBJ2-3	CASSLVVPSDTQYF
few	TRBV5-1	TRBJ2-1	CASRPVRDSGDNNEQFF
few	TRBV4-1	TRBJ2-1	CASSQRLGGVQFF
few	TRBV25-1	TRBJ2-2	CASSEYGTGSITGELFF
many	TRBV13	TRBJ2-3	CASRPRSTDTQYF
-	TRBV10-2	TRBJ2-1	CASRRVAGGDEQFF
many	TRBV12-3/TRBV12-4	TRBJ2-7	CASSFYYQRGHYEQYF
-	TRBV2	TRBJ2-2	CASTERADRSPTNTGELFF
-	TRBV29-1	TRBJ2-2	CSVEEEPTGELFF
-	TRBV4-1	TRBJ1-5	CASSQGTWGNQPQHF
many	TRBV28	TRBJ2-1	CASSFVRGAANEQFF
few	TRBV6-1	TRBJ2-3	CASTIGTYSTDTQYF